What follows are 32 T cell receptor beta chains derived from one specimen sequenced in a study of OX40 agonist ivuxolimab in advanced cancers. Profiled with immunoSEQ multiplex PCR; TCRdb holds only in-frame clones, not every one. The repertoire holds 99,000 or so clones, with approximately 94% as singletons. The sequences come from CD4+ or CD8+ T cells sorted from blood, collected in a trial of the OX40 agonist ivuxolimab. The source of these receptors is an adult with an advanced solid tumor such as melanoma, head and neck, liver or kidney cancer.

CDR3 amino acids: CASSVMAVSSYEQYF. For the CDR3, the DNA is TGTGCCAGCAGCGTAATGGCTGTCAGCTCCTACGAGCAGTACTTC. This chain links TRBV9 with TRBJ2-7, with D unresolved. The germline V and J ends were trimmed by 1 base and 0 bases, with 11 bases remaining between them. The CDR3 totals 15 residues. Germline V gene lookup returns CDR1 SGDLS and CDR2 YYNGEE.

The table lists this clone with a few counts. The genes are TRBV7-2 and TRBJ2-3; tentative D call: TRBD1 (5 bases). This CDR3 comprises 14 residues. The V and J ends lost 5 bases and 7 bases respectively, with 16 bases between them. Germline loops: CDR1 SGHTA, CDR2 FQGNSA. CDR3 sequence reads: CASSPMIGANTQYF. The CDR3 DNA reads as TGTGCCAGCAGCCCCATGATTGGGGCGAATACGCAGTATTTT. Supplemented by reference TRBV7-2 and TRBJ2-3, the full variable domain reads GAGVSQSPSNKVTEKGKDVELRCDPISGHTALYWYRQSLGQGLEFLIYFQGNSAPDKSGLPSDRFSAERTGGSVSTLTIQRTQQEDSAVYLCASSPMIGANTQYFGPGTRLTVL.

The chain carries TRBV21-1 and TRBJ2-7; TRBD1 is taken as the D call from the table, unchecked against the DNA. TRBV21-1 is a known pseudogene. CDR3 length equals 16 residues. In DNA form, the CDR3 reads TGTGCCAGCAGCAGTAGGGACAGGGCGCGTTCCTACGAGCAGTACTTC. Its protein is CASSSRDRARSYEQYF.

This sequence joins TRBV19 and TRBJ2-1; D not certain. The V end was cut by 3 bases, the J end by 5 bases, with 17 bases between. This CDR3 comprises 16 residues. Germline V gene data show CDR1 as LNHDA and CDR2 as SQIVND (reference sequence). The CDR3 sequence is CASSMRQRLVHNEQFF. CDR3 in DNA: TGTGCCAGTAGTATGAGGCAGCGCCTGGTCCACAATGAGCAGTTCTTC.

The rearrangement links TRBV5-1 to TRBJ2-1; no clear D gene. Trimming left V 4 bases short and J 3 bases short, with 14 bases between. The length of the CDR3 is 15 residues. Per the germline V gene, CDR1 is SGHRS and CDR2 is YFSETQ. The CDR3: CASSPDPTHYNEQFF. In DNA, the CDR3 is TGCGCCAGCAGCCCGGACCCTACACACTACAATGAGCAGTTCTTC.

J is TRBJ1-2 and V is TRBV28; perhaps TRBD1 as D (6 bases). Trimming stripped 3 bases from V and 2 bases from J, with 10 bases between. Per the germline V gene, CDR1 is MDHEN and CDR2 is SYDVKM. The CDR3 is 14 amino acids. The chain's CDR3 is CASSFQGSNYGYTF. CDR3 nucleotide sequence: TGTGCCAGCAGTTTCCAGGGGTCCAACTATGGCTACACCTTC.

The V and J genes are TRBV5-4 and TRBJ1-1; TRBD1 is a possible D gene (5 bases). Looked up from germline, CDR1 is SGHNT and CDR2 is YYREEE (reference sequence). V was cut by 4 bases and J by 6 bases, with 16 bases left in between. This CDR3 region has 14 residues. CDR3 nucleotides: TGTGCCAGCAGCAACAGGAAGTACGGACCTGAAGCTTTCTTT. Translation: CASSNRKYGPEAFF. Full variable domain (remainder filled in from reference TRBV5-4 and TRBJ1-1): ETGVTQSPTHLIKTRGQQVTLRCSSQSGHNTVSWYQQALGQGPQFIFQYYREEENGRGNFPPRFSGLQFPNYSSELNVNALELDDSALYLCASSNRKYGPEAFFGQGTRLTVV.

This chain uses TRBV6-1 with TRBJ1-2; D gene ambiguous. The CDR3 is 15 residues long. Trimming removed 2 bases from V and 8 bases from J, with 18 bases in between. Looked up from germline, CDR1 is MNHNS and CDR2 is SASEGT. For the CDR3, the DNA is TGTGCCAGCAGTGAACGGGCTCTTGGGTCGGCGGGCTACACCTTC. Its translation: CASSERALGSAGYTF.

There are a few counts of this clone. Other DNA sequences in this sample translate to the same CDR3. This rearrangement joins TRBV9 to TRBJ1-6; 7 nucleotides agree with TRBD1. Looked up from germline, CDR1 is SGDLS and CDR2 is YYNGEE. The length of the CDR3 is 15 residues. V was clipped by 0 bases and J by 9 bases; unmatched bases: 6. As DNA, the CDR3 is TGTGCCAGCAGCGTAGAAACAGGGGTGGGTTCACCCCTCCACTTT. Translation: CASSVETGVGSPLHF.

The rearrangement uses TRBV6-4 and TRBJ2-5; D call uncertain. The V gene lost 7 bases and the J gene lost 13 bases, with 31 bases spanning the gap. Per the germline V gene, CDR1 is MRHNA and CDR2 is SNTAGT. CDR3 length equals 16 residues. CDR3 DNA sequence: TGTGCCAGCATCACCCCCCCAAACACGGGTTACTCCCGGCGGTACTTC. Translated, it gives CASITPPNTGYSRRYF.

The chain joins TRBV6-5 to TRBJ2-7; TRBD1 matches 7 bases. Germline CDR1 and CDR2: MNHEY and SVGAGI. V lost 4 bases, J lost 2 bases, and 5 bases stayed unmatched. This CDR3 has 14 residues. CDR3 nucleotide sequence: TGTGCCAGCAGTTTTCCGGGACAGACCTACGAGCAGTACTTC. Protein: CASSFPGQTYEQYF.

The chain links TRBV11-2 to TRBJ2-7; D is unresolved. Germline V gene sequence: CDR1 SGHAT, CDR2 FQNNGV. The CDR3 extends over 14 amino acids. Trimming left V 0 bases short and J 1 base short, with 7 bases between. In DNA form, the CDR3 reads TGTGCCAGCAGCTTAGAAGTCGGATCCTACGAGCAGTACTTC. This codes for CASSLEVGSYEQYF.

V and J are TRBV5-1 and TRBJ1-2; D might be TRBD1 (6 bases). The CDR3 extends over 17 amino acids. Trimming took 0 bases from V and 5 from J, leaving 20 bases between them. CDR1 SGHRS and CDR2 YFSETQ come from the germline V gene. The CDR3: CASSLEGTLALGYGYTF. Written as DNA, the CDR3 is TGCGCCAGCAGCTTGGAAGGGACATTAGCCCTCGGGTATGGCTACACCTTC.

In the case of this clone: At one boundary the junction diverges from the germline segment, which might be a read error. The genes are TRBV18 and TRBJ1-6; 7 bases are a match to TRBD1. The CDR3 has 13 amino acids. Germline CDR1 reads KGHSH; CDR2 reads LQKENI. The CDR3 reads CASSQGSNSPLHF. The CDR3 DNA follows: TGTGCCAGTTCACAGGGGTCGAATTCACCCCTCCACTTT.

The chain recombines TRBV19 with TRBJ2-3; TRBD2 matches 13 bases. J lost 2 bases, V lost 6 bases, and 5 bases had no gene match. The CDR3 has 16 residues. The germline V gene encodes CDR1 LNHDA and CDR2 SQIVND (reference sequence). The CDR3 DNA reads as TGTGCCAGTAGGATGGGACTAGCGGGGCACACAGATACGCAGTATTTT. Translation: CASRMGLAGHTDTQYF.

The J gene is TRBJ1-4, the V gene TRBV30; no firm D call. The V end was cut by 0 bases, the J end by 7 bases, with 6 bases between. Germline V gives CDR1 GTSNPN, CDR2 SVGIG (reference sequence). The CDR3 sequence is 12 residues long. CDR3 in amino acids: CAWSVHGEKLFF. In DNA, the CDR3 is TGTGCCTGGAGTGTACATGGTGAAAAACTGTTTTTT. The full variable domain, its missing parts supplied by reference TRBV30 and TRBJ1-4, is SQTIHQWPATLVQPVGSPLSLECTVEGTSNPNLYWYRQAAGRGLQLLFYSVGIGQISSEVPQNLSASRPQDRQFILSSKKLLLSDSGFYLCAWSVHGEKLFFGSGTQLSVL.

The CDR3 is CASSVEGQRDSPLHF. The CDR3 nucleotides read TGTGCCAGCAGCGTAGAGGGTCAGCGGGATTCACCCCTCCACTTT. The chain uses TRBV9 and TRBJ1-6; D not certain. The V and J ends lost 0 bases and 8 bases respectively, with 12 bases between them. CDR1 and CDR2 (germline): SGDLS, YYNGEE. The length of the CDR3 is 15 residues.

This rearrangement joins TRBV23-1 to TRBJ2-6; 9 bases map to TRBD1. TRBV23-1 carries the ORF label, with uncertain function. Unmatched junction bases numbered 11, after V lost 8 bases and J lost 0 bases. The CDR3 loop spans 18 amino acids. The CDR3 nucleotides read TGCGCCAGCTACCGGGGGGACAGGGTTCTCTCTGGGGCCAACGTCCTGACTTTC. Its translation: CASYRGDRVLSGANVLTF.

The chain has TRBV9 and TRBJ1-1; D is undetermined. Per the germline V gene, CDR1 is SGDLS and CDR2 is YYNGEE. This CDR3 spans 15 amino acids. Trimming removed 4 bases from V and 2 bases from J, with 15 bases in between. CDR3 region: CASSTSPSGNTEAFF. DNA for the CDR3: TGTGCCAGCAGCACCTCCCCTTCGGGCAACACTGAAGCTTTCTTT.

The chain links TRBV2 to TRBJ1-2; D might be TRBD1 (5 bases). The CDR3 consists of 11 residues. Germline V CDR1 and CDR2: SNHLY, FYNNEI. The V and J ends lost 3 bases and 7 bases respectively, with 6 bases between them. In DNA form, the CDR3 reads TGTGCCAGCAGTGAGGGGGGTGGCTACACCTTC. Amino acid sequence: CASSEGGGYTF.

The V and J genes are TRBV10-1 and TRBJ1-3; D is ambiguous. Germline values: CDR1 WNHNN, CDR2 SYGVQD (reference sequence). Between the trimmed V and J ends, which lost 3 bases and 0 bases, there was a span of 12 bases. This CDR3 contains 16 residues. The DNA for the CDR3 is TGCGCCAGCAGTGACCCGGACGGATTCTCTGGAAACACCATATATTTT. This sequence encodes CASSDPDGFSGNTIYF.

The chain uses TRBV6-5 and TRBJ1-2; possibly TRBD1 for D (5 bases). The CDR3 totals 14 residues. Trimming pared 2 bases from V and 8 bases from J, leaving 15 bases between. Germline V CDR1 and CDR2: MNHEY, SVGAGI. CDR3 amino acids: CASSYRRGGEGYTF. CDR3 DNA: TGTGCCAGCAGTTACCGGAGGGGCGGAGAGGGCTACACCTTC.

The chain links TRBV5-1 to TRBJ2-5; TRBD1 might be the D (7 bases). V was trimmed by 2 bases and J by 4 bases, leaving 15 bases between them. The CDR3 spans 15 residues. The germline V gene encodes CDR1 SGHRS and CDR2 YFSETQ. The CDR3 DNA sequence: TGCGCCAGCAGCTTCCAGGGGGGTCTGGGAGAGACCCAGTACTTC. Amino acids: CASSFQGGLGETQYF.

This clone was seen only once. The rearrangement uses TRBV7-2 and TRBJ2-5; 8 positions agree with TRBD2. The germline gives CDR1 SGHTA, CDR2 FQGNSA. This CDR3 spans 16 amino acids. The V and J ends lost 5 bases and 4 bases, in that order; junction bases with no gene match: 12. CDR3 protein: CASSRDPRGGLETQYF. For the CDR3, the DNA is TGTGCCAGCAGCCGAGATCCCCGGGGGGGCTTAGAGACCCAGTACTTC.

J is TRBJ2-2 and V is TRBV5-6; TRBD2 agrees at 12 bases. The germline CDR1 and CDR2 sequences are SGHDT and YYEEEE. The CDR3 has 18 amino acids. Losses at the gene ends were 3 bases for V and 3 bases for J; bases not matched to a gene: 9. The CDR3 reads CASSSVLAGGPDTGELFF. CDR3 nucleotides: TGTGCCAGCAGCTCGGTCCTAGCGGGGGGGCCCGACACCGGGGAGCTGTTTTTT.

This clone was seen more than once but under ten times. This chain links TRBV18 with TRBJ1-1; D call uncertain. The CDR3 is 21 residues long. Trimming took 9 bases from V and 4 from J, leaving 39 bases between them. Looked up from germline, CDR1 is KGHSH and CDR2 is LQKENI. The CDR3 spells CARSAGSGIRRFYPGSTEAFF. CDR3 coding DNA: TGTGCCAGAAGCGCCGGGTCGGGGATAAGACGGTTTTACCCGGGGAGCACTGAAGCTTTCTTT.

The J gene is TRBJ2-3, the V gene TRBV6-1, with TRBD1 as a possible D gene (6 bases). Trimming took 10 bases from V and 1 from J, leaving 12 bases between them. CDR3 length: 13 residues. CDR1 is MNHNS, CDR2 SASEGT, per germline. The CDR3 region is CANRVGGTDTQYF. The CDR3 DNA follows: TGTGCCAACAGGGTCGGGGGCACAGATACGCAGTATTTT.

The rearrangement uses TRBV4-1 and TRBJ2-7; TRBD2 agrees at 8 bases. This CDR3 contains 17 residues. Germline assignment: CDR1 MGHRA and CDR2 YSYEKL. The ends lost 0 bases at V and 3 bases at J; junction bases unmatched: 10. CDR3 nucleotide sequence: TGCGCCAGCAGCCAAGAACGGGGGGGGAGGGCCTTCTACGAGCAGTACTTC. Protein: CASSQERGGRAFYEQYF.

V usage is TRBV5-1 and J usage is TRBJ1-5, with D possibly being TRBD1 (6 bases). V lost 4 bases to trimming and J lost 0 bases, with 14 bases between them. CDR1 SGHRS and CDR2 YFSETQ come from the germline V gene. The CDR3 loop spans 16 amino acids. The CDR3 loop is CASSTGDTSSNQPQHF. In DNA form, the CDR3 reads TGCGCCAGCAGCACGGGGGACACGTCTAGCAATCAGCCCCAGCATTTT. The complete variable domain, with remaining parts taken from reference TRBV5-1 and TRBJ1-5, reads KAGVTQTPRYLIKTRGQQVTLSCSPISGHRSVSWYQQTPGQGLQFLFEYFSETQRNKGNFPGRFSGRQFSNSRSEMNVSTLELGDSALYLCASSTGDTSSNQPQHFGDGTRLSIL.

The gene calls are TRBV5-1 and TRBJ1-2; D is perhaps TRBD1 (5 bases). V was cut by 3 bases and J by 6 bases, with 21 bases left in between. Germline V lookup: CDR1 SGHRS, CDR2 YFSETQ. The CDR3 is made up of 16 amino acids. CDR3 coding DNA: TGCGCCAGCAGCTCGGAAACCGGGACGGCGGCGGATGGCTACACCTTC. Amino acids: CASSSETGTAADGYTF.

The gene calls are TRBV19 and TRBJ2-7; D is perhaps TRBD1 (6 bases). The V end was cut by 6 bases, the J end by 1 base, with 10 bases between. The CDR3 sequence is 13 residues long. Germline CDR1 is LNHDA and CDR2 is SQIVND (reference sequence). CDR3 protein: CASSQQGSYEQYF. The DNA of the CDR3 is TGTGCCAGTAGCCAACAGGGTTCCTACGAGCAGTACTTC. The entire variable domain, with the rest obtained from reference TRBV19 and TRBJ2-7, is as follows: DGGITQSPKYLFRKEGQNVTLSCEQNLNHDAMYWYRQDPGQGLRLIYYSQIVNDFQKGDIAEGYSVSREKKESFPLTVTSAQKNPTAFYLCASSQQGSYEQYFGPGTRLTVT.

This clone was seen once. This rearrangement joins TRBV19 to TRBJ2-5; TRBD2 matches 11 bases. CDR3 length: 18 residues. Germline lookup yields CDR1 LNHDA and CDR2 SQIVND (reference sequence). The ends lost 9 bases at V and 0 bases at J; junction bases unmatched: 15. In DNA form, the CDR3 reads TGTGCCAGCAGCCAGGGGGCTAGCGGGGGGCTCCACCAAGAGACCCAGTACTTC. It yields the protein CASSQGASGGLHQETQYF.